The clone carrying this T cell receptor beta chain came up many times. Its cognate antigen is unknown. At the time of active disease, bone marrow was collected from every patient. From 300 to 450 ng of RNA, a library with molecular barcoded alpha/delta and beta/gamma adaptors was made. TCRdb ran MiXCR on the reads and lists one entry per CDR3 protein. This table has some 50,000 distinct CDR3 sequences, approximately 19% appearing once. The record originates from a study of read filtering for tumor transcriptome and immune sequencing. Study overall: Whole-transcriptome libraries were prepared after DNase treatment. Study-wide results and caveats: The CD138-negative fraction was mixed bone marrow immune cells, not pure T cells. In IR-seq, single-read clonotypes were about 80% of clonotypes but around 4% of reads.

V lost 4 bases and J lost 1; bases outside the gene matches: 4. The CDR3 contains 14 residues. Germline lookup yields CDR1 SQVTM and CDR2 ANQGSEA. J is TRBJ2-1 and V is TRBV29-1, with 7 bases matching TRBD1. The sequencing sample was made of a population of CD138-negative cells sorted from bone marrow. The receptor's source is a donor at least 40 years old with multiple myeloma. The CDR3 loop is CSVVDRESYNEQFF. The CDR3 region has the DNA TGCAGCGTTGTTGACAGGGAATCCTACAATGAGCAGTTCTTC.